The rows below give T cell receptor beta chains drawn from one sample of a study of T cell responses to AZD1222 COVID-19 vaccine. The assay was immunoSEQ multiplex PCR, and TCRdb's table has in-frame clones only and misses some. The sample lists about 100,000 clones, 80% to 90% occurring once. Source: peripheral blood, taken 28 days after the second AZD1222 dose. The receptors derive from an adult who received the AZD1222 COVID-19 vaccine. Both conserved end residues are part of each CDR3. Each record gives: clone size, CDR3 length, J gene, V gene, D gene, CDR3 protein, CDR3 DNA. The D gene is left open where the match is weak. The size field is filled for only some rows; it gives once, few, many or a size class.

>-|14|TRBJ2-3|TRBV5-1|-
CASSLEAFQDTQYF
TGCGCCAGCAGCTTGGAAGCTTTCCAAGATACGCAGTATTTT
>once|17|TRBJ2-3|TRBV13|TRBD1
CASSLGSGGVSTDTQYF
TGTGCCAGCAGCTTAGGGTCAGGGGGAGTTAGCACAGATACGCAGTATTTT
>once|15|TRBJ1-6|TRBV11-2|-
CASSLGQGFDSPLHF
TGTGCCAGCAGCTTAGGCCAGGGGTTTGATTCACCCCTCCACTTT
>-|13|TRBJ1-1|TRBV19|-
CASNDWGNTEAFF
TGTGCCAGTAATGACTGGGGGAACACTGAAGCTTTCTTT
>-|13|TRBJ1-2|TRBV5-5|TRBD1
CASSRQGVYGYTF
TGTGCCAGCAGCCGACAGGGAGTCTATGGCTACACCTTC
>-|16|TRBJ1-3|TRBV7-9|TRBD1
CASSSLRDRAGNTIYF
TGTGCCAGCAGCTCCCTCCGGGACAGGGCTGGAAACACCATATATTTT
>-|14|TRBJ1-1|TRBV11-2|TRBD1
CASSVTGGVTEAFF
TGTGCCAGCAGCGTCACAGGGGGCGTTACTGAAGCTTTCTTT
>-|11|TRBJ2-5|TRBV6-2/TRBV6-3|-
CASSYPETQYF
TGTGCCAGCAGTTATCCCGAGACCCAGTACTTC
>-|17|TRBJ1-1|TRBV19|TRBD1
CASSIEGAGGANTEAFF
TGTGCCAGTAGTATCGAGGGGGCCGGAGGAGCGAACACTGAAGCTTTCTTT
>-|11|TRBJ1-2|TRBV29-1|-
CSVDQGTIYTF
TGCAGCGTTGACCAAGGGACGATCTACACCTTC
>few|13|TRBJ1-6|TRBV19|-
CATYGGNRSPLHF
TGTGCGACATATGGGGGGAACAGGTCACCCCTCCACTTT
>-|17|TRBJ2-7|TRBV5-6|TRBD1
CASRIWTGSGLVGEQYF
TGTGCCAGCAGGATCTGGACAGGGTCAGGTCTGGTTGGCGAGCAGTACTTC
>-|15|TRBJ2-1|TRBV2|-
CASSGPYNREDEQFF
TGTGCCAGCAGTGGCCCGTATAACAGGGAGGATGAGCAGTTCTTC
>-|14|TRBJ1-1|TRBV9|-
CASSVAGEISEAFF
TGTGCCAGCAGCGTTGCAGGAGAAATCTCTGAAGCTTTCTTT
>-|14|TRBJ2-7|TRBV5-1|-
CASSSRTQTYEQYF
TGCGCCAGCAGCTCAAGGACACAGACGTACGAGCAGTACTTC
>once|15|TRBJ2-1|TRBV28|TRBD1
CASSPGQTDYNEQFF
TGTGCCAGCAGTCCGGGACAGACTGACTACAATGAGCAGTTCTTC
>-|14|TRBJ2-5|TRBV4-3|-
CASSQDWRQETQYF
TGCGCCAGCAGCCAAGATTGGCGGCAAGAGACCCAGTACTTC
>-|15|TRBJ2-5|TRBV11-2|TRBD1
CASSPDRVYQETQYF
TGTGCCAGCAGCCCAGACAGGGTCTACCAAGAGACCCAGTACTTC
>-|15|TRBJ2-3|TRBV19|TRBD2
CASRPLAGVTDTQYF
TGTGCCAGTAGACCCCTAGCGGGGGTTACAGATACGCAGTATTTT
>-|16|TRBJ2-4|TRBV9|TRBD2
CASSATSGLAKNIQYF
TGTGCCAGCAGCGCCACTAGCGGTTTAGCCAAAAACATTCAGTACTTC
>-|14|TRBJ2-7|TRBV10-3|TRBD2
CAISGLAGAYEQYF
TGTGCCATCAGCGGACTAGCGGGGGCCTACGAGCAGTACTTC
>-|16|TRBJ1-3|TRBV9|TRBD1
CASSALPGGFGNTIYF
TGTGCCAGCAGCGCGCTTCCAGGGGGCTTTGGAAACACCATATATTTT
>-|13|TRBJ2-1|TRBV27|TRBD2
CASSGLAEKVPFF
TGTGCCAGTTCGGGACTAGCGGAAAAGGTTCCGTTCTTC
>-|13|TRBJ1-1|TRBV7-3|-
CASSLTGPGGAFF
TGTGCCAGCAGCTTAACAGGACCCGGGGGAGCTTTCTTT
>-|16|TRBJ1-1|TRBV11-2|-
CASSFSTGAMNTEAFF
TGTGCCAGCAGCTTCAGCACAGGAGCCATGAACACTGAAGCTTTCTTT
>few|16|TRBJ2-1|TRBV9|TRBD2
CASSVVGGSLYNEQFF
TGTGCCAGCAGCGTAGTGGGCGGGAGCCTATACAATGAGCAGTTCTTC
>-|15|TRBJ2-3|TRBV10-3|TRBD2
CATVWGGGGSDTQYF
TGTGCCACCGTCTGGGGCGGGGGAGGGTCCGATACGCAGTATTTT
>-|12|TRBJ1-1|TRBV5-1|TRBD1
CASSSGQGEAFF
TGCGCCAGCAGCTCTGGACAGGGTGAAGCTTTCTTT
>-|14|TRBJ1-4|TRBV28|-
CASSLTGSNEKLFF
TGTGCCAGCAGTTTAACAGGGTCCAATGAAAAACTGTTTTTT
>-|13|TRBJ1-1|TRBV7-3|-
CASSSTRGTEAFF
TGTGCCAGCAGCTCAACTAGGGGCACTGAAGCTTTCTTT
>-|13|TRBJ1-2|TRBV28|-
CASTPGGLYGYTF
TGTGCCAGCACTCCCGGGGGGCTCTATGGCTACACCTTC
>-|12|TRBJ2-7|TRBV29-1|-
CSVAGIRMEQYF
TGCAGCGTTGCAGGGATCCGTATGGAGCAGTACTTC
>-|13|TRBJ2-3|TRBV27|TRBD1
CASRRTGEDTQYF
TGTGCCAGCAGAAGGACAGGGGAGGATACGCAGTATTTT
>-|14|TRBJ2-5|TRBV7-2|-
CASSLAHHQETQYF
TGTGCCAGCAGCTTAGCCCATCATCAAGAGACCCAGTACTTC
>-|16|TRBJ2-1|TRBV24-1|TRBD2
CATSDFGSGGAGEQFF
TGTGCCACCAGTGATTTTGGTAGCGGGGGGGCCGGTGAGCAGTTCTTC
>-|16|TRBJ2-1|TRBV4-1|TRBD2
CASSQGGSKTNNEQFF
TGCGCCAGCAGCCAGGGCGGGAGTAAGACTAACAATGAGCAGTTCTTC
>-|14|TRBJ2-7|TRBV19|-
CASSIVEGSYEQYF
TGTGCCAGTAGTATAGTTGAAGGGTCCTACGAGCAGTACTTC
>few|15|TRBJ2-7|TRBV3-1/TRBV3-2|-
CASSVVTWGSYEQYF
TGTGCCAGCAGCGTTGTGACTTGGGGTTCCTACGAGCAGTACTTC
>-|14|TRBJ2-7|TRBV7-9|-
CASSLGTQSYEQYF
TGTGCCAGCAGCTTAGGGACACAATCCTACGAGCAGTACTTC
>-|16|TRBJ1-1|TRBV9|-
CASSVGSARGNTEAFF
TGTGCCAGCAGCGTAGGTTCCGCGCGGGGGAACACTGAAGCTTTCTTT
>-|15|TRBJ1-5|TRBV5-6|-
CASSPTPGSSEPQHF
TGTGCCAGCAGCCCAACACCAGGGAGTTCTGAACCCCAGCATTTT
>-|16|TRBJ2-2|TRBV7-8|-
CASSPTTYANTGELFF
TGTGCCAGCAGCCCAACGACCTACGCGAACACCGGGGAGCTGTTTTTT
>-|16|TRBJ2-7|TRBV21-1|-
CASSKGRLAGVREQYF
TGTGCCAGCAGCAAAGGTCGTCTAGCGGGAGTACGAGAGCAGTACTTC
>-|15|TRBJ2-5|TRBV19|-
CASSIGGDVMETQYF
TGTGCCAGTAGTATAGGCGGGGATGTAATGGAGACCCAGTACTTC
>-|15|TRBJ2-2|TRBV3-1/TRBV3-2|-
CASSQETRNTGELFF
TGTGCCAGCAGCCAAGAGACCCGGAACACCGGGGAGCTGTTTTTT
>-|15|TRBJ2-5|TRBV5-1|TRBD2
CASNPMAGGSETQYF
TGCGCCAGCAACCCGATGGCGGGAGGTAGTGAGACCCAGTACTTC
>-|16|TRBJ1-2|TRBV7-2|-
CASSLVSLRRDYGYTF
TGTGCCAGCAGCTTAGTGTCTCTTCGAAGGGACTATGGCTACACCTTC
>-|15|TRBJ2-7|TRBV6-2/TRBV6-3|-
CASSYWRGTGREQYF
TGTGCCAGCAGTTACTGGCGGGGCACGGGTCGCGAGCAGTACTTC
>once|16|TRBJ2-3|TRBV3-1/TRBV3-2|-
CASSHDRAPPTDTQYF
TGTGCCAGCAGCCACGATAGGGCGCCCCCCACAGATACGCAGTATTTT
>once|14|TRBJ2-7|TRBV7-9|-
CASSLAIGSYEQYF
TGTGCCAGCAGCTTAGCTATAGGCTCCTACGAGCAGTACTTC
>-|15|TRBJ1-6|TRBV9|TRBD1
CASSGTGVENSPLHF
TGTGCCAGCAGCGGAACAGGGGTAGAAAATTCACCCCTCCACTTT
>once|15|TRBJ2-7|TRBV5-1|-
CASSLVLGDDIRQYF
TGCGCCAGCAGCTTGGTCCTAGGGGACGATATCCGGCAGTACTTC
>few|16|TRBJ2-3|TRBV2|-
CASSDLAVTDTDTQYF
TGTGCCAGCAGTGATCTGGCGGTAACAGACACAGATACGCAGTATTTT
>once|12|TRBJ1-1|TRBV6-5|-
CASKRGDTEAFF
TGTGCCTCCAAGCGTGGCGACACTGAAGCTTTCTTT
>-|14|TRBJ1-1|TRBV16|TRBD1
CASSQYRGNTEAFF
TGTGCCAGCAGCCAATACAGGGGGAACACTGAAGCTTTCTTT